These 28 T cell receptor beta chains came from one sample sequenced in a study of T cells in Graves' hyperthyroidism and ophthalmopathy. TCR beta CDR3 regions were amplified from RNA transcripts. A first-round RT-PCR of the TCR CDR3 used the HTBI primer set. One entry per CDR3 protein, called by TCRdb with MiXCR from the multiplex PCR reads. The sample records 300,000 or so distinct CDR3 sequences, 18% being singletons. The material sequenced was blood. These receptors all stem from a woman in her forties or fifties with Graves' hyperthyroidism.

This sequence joins TRBV30 and TRBJ2-1; a possible D gene is TRBD2 (6 bases). The CDR3 has 15 residues. V lost 0 bases to trimming and J lost 2 bases, with 11 bases between them. Germline assignment: CDR1 GTSNPN and CDR2 SVGIG (reference sequence). CDR3: CAWSVGTPTYNEQFF. The CDR3 DNA follows: TGTGCCTGGAGTGTAGGGACTCCAACCTACAATGAGCAGTTCTTC.

This clonotype was seen ten or more times. This sequence joins TRBV5-1 and TRBJ2-3; possible D gene TRBD2, 5 bases. Between the trimmed V and J ends, which lost 4 bases and 2 bases, there was a span of 8 bases. This CDR3 is 13 amino acids long. The germline V gene has CDR1 SGHRS and CDR2 YFSETQ. The DNA of the CDR3 is TGCGCCAGCAGCGGAGCGGCCACAGATACGCAGTATTTT. It specifies CASSGAATDTQYF.

V usage is TRBV30 and J usage is TRBJ2-3, with D possibly being TRBD2 (6 bases). CDR1 GTSNPN and CDR2 SVGIG come from the germline V gene (reference sequence). The length of the CDR3 is 13 residues. With 7 bases removed from V and 0 bases from J, the gap between germline ends came to 11 bases. Here the CDR3 reads CAFGEASTDTQYF. Here the CDR3 DNA reads TGTGCCTTTGGGGAGGCTAGCACAGATACGCAGTATTTT.

This clonotype was detected only once. CDR3: CASSLTMTSGRTYEQYF. The CDR3 DNA is TGTGCCAGCAGCCTGACCATGACTAGCGGGAGGACCTACGAGCAGTACTTC. The chain links TRBV7-9 to TRBJ2-7; 13 nucleotides agree with TRBD2. CDR1 is SEHNR, CDR2 FQNEAQ, per germline (reference sequence). This CDR3 spans 17 amino acids. With V trimmed by 5 bases and J by 2 bases, 9 bases remained unmatched.

This chain uses TRBV7-8 with TRBJ2-5; D remains ambiguous. V gave up 7 bases and J gave up 5 bases, with 8 bases separating them. CDR1 and CDR2 (germline): SGHVS, FQNEAQ. This CDR3 region has 11 residues. The CDR3 region is CASTPAETQYF. In DNA form, the CDR3 reads TGTGCCAGCACCCCCGCGGAGACCCAGTACTTC.

This chain uses TRBV7-9 with TRBJ2-1, with no clear D. CDR1 is SEHNR and CDR2 is FQNEAQ in the germline V gene (reference sequence). Trimming cost V 1 base and J 5 bases, with 9 bases left between them. This CDR3 contains 14 residues. CDR3: CASSLVGGNNEQFF. The CDR3 bases are TGTGCCAGCAGCTTAGTCGGCGGTAACAATGAGCAGTTCTTC. The complete variable domain, with remaining parts taken from reference TRBV7-9 and TRBJ2-1, reads DTGVSQNPRHKITKRGQNVTFRCDPISEHNRLYWYRQTLGQGPEFLTYFQNEAQLEKSRLLSDRFSAERPKGSFSTLEIQRTEQGDSAMYLCASSLVGGNNEQFFGPGTRLTVL.

This clonotype was counted only a few times. The chain is built from TRBV7-3 and TRBJ2-1, with 8 bases matching TRBD2. The CDR3 consists of 14 residues. The germline gives CDR1 SGHTA, CDR2 FQGTGA. Trimming cost V 5 bases and J 6 bases; bases outside gene matches: 6. The CDR3 reads CASSRGGLGNEQFF. The CDR3 coding sequence is TGTGCCAGCAGCCGGGGGGGCCTAGGCAATGAGCAGTTCTTC. Complete variable domain (other parts from reference TRBV7-3 and TRBJ2-1): GAGVSQTPSNKVTEKGKYVELRCDPISGHTALYWYRQSLGQGPEFLIYFQGTGAADDSGLPNDRFFAVRPEGSVSTLKIQRTERGDSAVYLCASSRGGLGNEQFFGPGTRLTVL.

This clonotype was detected many times. This chain links TRBV6-1 with TRBJ1-2; 7 bases are a match to TRBD1. V dropped 6 bases and J dropped 6; count of bases not matched to a gene: 7. The CDR3 has 13 amino acids. CDR1 and CDR2 (germline): MNHNS, SASEGT. CDR3 sequence reads: CASSLKDRHGYTF. The DNA for the CDR3 is TGTGCCAGCAGCTTGAAGGACAGGCATGGCTACACCTTC.

There are a few counts of this clonotype. The chain has TRBV30 and TRBJ2-3; no firm D call. V lost 5 bases, J lost 0 bases, and 9 bases lay in between. This CDR3 spans 13 amino acids. Germline assignment: CDR1 GTSNPN and CDR2 SVGIG (reference sequence). In DNA, the CDR3 is TGTGCCTGGGGAACAATGAGCACAGATACGCAGTATTTT. This codes for CAWGTMSTDTQYF. The whole variable domain, remainder taken from reference TRBV30 and TRBJ2-3, is SQTIHQWPATLVQPVGSPLSLECTVEGTSNPNLYWYRQAAGRGLQLLFYSVGIGQISSEVPQNLSASRPQDRQFILSSKKLLLSDSGFYLCAWGTMSTDTQYFGPGTRLTVL.

This clonotype occurred many times. The V and J genes are TRBV3-1 and TRBJ1-5; perhaps TRBD1 as D (5 bases). V lost 1 base and J 3 bases, leaving 13 bases between the germline ends. The CDR3 sequence is 16 residues long. Germline V lookup: CDR1 LGHDT, CDR2 YNNKEL (reference sequence). This CDR3 is CASSQGFDRDNQPQHF. The CDR3 DNA follows: TGTGCCAGCAGCCAAGGATTTGACAGAGACAATCAGCCCCAGCATTTT.

This clonotype was observed at least ten times. The V gene is TRBV29-1, the J gene TRBJ1-1, with D possibly matching TRBD1 (6 bases). CDR1 is SQVTM, CDR2 ANQGSEA, per germline. This CDR3 is built from 14 residues. The germline V and J ends were trimmed by 4 bases and 1 base, with 13 bases remaining between them. The CDR3 DNA follows: TGCAGCGTTGGGACAGCCACTCCGAACACTGAAGCTTTCTTT. This codes for CSVGTATPNTEAFF.

The chain couples TRBV7-9 to TRBJ1-4, with 8 nucleotides matching TRBD1. Germline values: CDR1 SEHNR, CDR2 FQNEAQ (reference sequence). The CDR3 runs 15 residues. V shed 5 bases and J 8 bases; nucleotides not matched to a gene: 10. CDR3 sequence (DNA): TGTGCCAGCAGCCCCCCCGGGACAGGTCGGGAAAAACTGTTTTTT. Amino acid sequence: CASSPPGTGREKLFF.

This clonotype was detected only a few times. The rearrangement joins TRBV6-2 or TRBV6-3 to TRBJ2-2; TRBD2 matches at 16 bases. Germline CDR1 is MNHEY and CDR2 is SVGEGT. The V gene end was trimmed by 7 bases and the J gene end by 4 bases; junction bases not matched to a gene: 15. This CDR3 region has 20 residues. The CDR3 loop reads CASTHPPGLAGGPGTGELFF. The CDR3 bases are TGTGCCAGCACCCACCCGCCGGGACTAGCGGGAGGGCCGGGCACCGGGGAGCTGTTTTTT.

This clonotype has a count of ten or more. The chain employs TRBV20-1 and TRBJ2-7; D remains unclear. Trimming shortened V by 7 bases and J by 7 bases, and 20 bases separated the two germline ends. Germline CDR1 DFQATT, CDR2 SNEGSKA (reference sequence). The CDR3 has 13 amino acids. The CDR3: CSVYGDTVEEQYF. As DNA, the CDR3 is TGCAGTGTATATGGCGACACCGTGGAAGAGCAGTACTTC.

This clonotype was detected only a few times. V usage is TRBV6-1 and J usage is TRBJ2-1; 13 bases align to TRBD2. The length of the CDR3 is 16 residues. Germline V CDR1 and CDR2: MNHNS, SASEGT. Trimming removed 6 bases from V and 10 bases from J; junction bases left unmatched: 12. The DNA for the CDR3 is TGTGCCAGCAGCTCCTATGGGACTAGCGGGACTTTGGAGCAGTTCTTC. Its protein is CASSSYGTSGTLEQFF.

The V gene is TRBV6-1, the J gene TRBJ2-3; D may be TRBD2 (5 bases). V gave up 0 bases and J gave up 0 bases, with 13 bases separating them. The CDR3 length is 17 residues. Per the germline V gene, CDR1 is MNHNS and CDR2 is SASEGT. CDR3 sequence: CASSEARGRPSTDTQYF. The CDR3 region has the DNA TGTGCCAGCAGTGAAGCGAGAGGGCGCCCTAGCACAGATACGCAGTATTTT.

At least ten counts were recorded for this clonotype. This chain links TRBV3-1 with TRBJ2-7, with 7 bases matching TRBD1. CDR1 and CDR2 (germline): LGHDT, YNNKEL (reference sequence). With 4 bases clipped from V and 6 bases from J, the junction kept 6 bases outside the gene matches. CDR3 length equals 13 residues. CDR3 protein: CASSLRQGREQYV. The CDR3 nucleotides read TGTGCCAGCAGCCTCAGACAGGGCCGCGAGCAGTACGTC.

This clonotype was found many times. The genes are TRBV27 and TRBJ2-3, with D maybe TRBD2 (6 bases). The CDR3 consists of 14 residues. Germline lookup yields CDR1 MNHEY and CDR2 SMNVEV (reference sequence). V shed 7 bases and J shed 5 bases, with 16 bases lying between them. The CDR3 sequence: CASTEQEGKDTQYF. In DNA form, the CDR3 reads TGTGCCAGCACGGAGCAGGAGGGGAAAGATACGCAGTATTTT.

Regarding this clonotype: This may be a read error, as it is one base from a much larger clone. Because it lacks the conserved phenylalanine or tryptophan at the end, this CDR3 is likely a read error. The genes are TRBV5-6 and TRBJ2-7; D not resolved. The CDR3 loop spans 14 amino acids. In germline, CDR1 is SGHDT, CDR2 YYEEEE. Trimming removed 3 bases from V and 3 bases from J, with 13 bases in between. CDR3 nucleotides: TGTGCCAGCAGCTCGGCTGTGCTCCTCTACGAGCAGTACTCC. Residues: CASSSAVLLYEQYS.

This clonotype occurred a few times. The CDR3 DNA is TGTGCCAGCAGCTCCCCGGGGACGGAAGCCTACGAGCAGTACGTC. Amino acids: CASSSPGTEAYEQYV. The chain combines TRBV5-6 with TRBJ2-7, with D perhaps being TRBD1 or TRBD2 (5 bases each). V was shortened by 3 bases and J by 2 bases, with 15 bases between the two germline ends. The CDR3 has 15 residues. Per the germline V gene, CDR1 is SGHDT and CDR2 is YYEEEE.

This clonotype was found a few times. The CDR3, as DNA: TGTGCCAGCACCGTAATCAATTGGGAGGGGGGACTAGCCAATGAGCAGTTCTTC. Protein product: CASTVINWEGGLANEQFF. J is TRBJ2-1 and V is TRBV7-9; 9 bases map to TRBD2. This CDR3 region has 18 residues. Germline V gene lookup returns CDR1 SEHNR and CDR2 FQNEAQ (reference sequence). The trim removed 7 bases at V and 6 bases at J, leaving 19 bases unmatched.

Only a few counts were recorded for this clonotype. The chain recombines TRBV18 with TRBJ2-5; D could derive from TRBD1 or TRBD2 (6 bases each). Trimming cost V 4 bases and J 2 bases, with 23 bases left between them. The CDR3 contains 18 residues. Germline values: CDR1 KGHSH, CDR2 LQKENI. The CDR3 DNA is TGTGCCAGCTCACAACCATATGGGGGGCAGGAGGCTCAAGAGACCCAGTACTTC. It is translated as CASSQPYGGQEAQETQYF.

The chain couples TRBV12-3 or TRBV12-4 to TRBJ2-1; D is uncertain. The CDR3 consists of 15 residues. V was pared by 5 bases and J by 0 bases, with 11 bases between. DNA for the CDR3: TGTGCCAGCAGTCTGACTTGGAGCTCCTACAATGAGCAGTTCTTC. It yields the protein CASSLTWSSYNEQFF.

This clonotype was detected only a few times. The gene calls are TRBV15 and TRBJ1-4; tentatively, D is TRBD1 (6 bases). V dropped 3 bases and J dropped 8 bases, with 19 bases sitting between them. CDR3 length: 16 amino acids. Germline V gene sequence: CDR1 LNHNV, CDR2 YYDKDF (reference sequence). CDR3 coding DNA: TGTGCCACCAGCAGCGGACGGGGGCTCGGGCGCGAAAAACTGTTTTTT. Protein sequence: CATSSGRGLGREKLFF.

The rearrangement uses TRBV4-1 and TRBJ2-7; maybe TRBD1 (6 bases). In germline, CDR1 is MGHRA, CDR2 YSYEKL. This CDR3 is 16 amino acids long. V was clipped by 3 bases and J by 0 bases, with 15 bases between them. The CDR3 DNA reads as TGCGCCAGCAGCCAGGCGACAGGAATGAGCTCCTACGAGCAGTACTTC. Translated: CASSQATGMSSYEQYF.

This clonotype showed up many times. The genes are TRBV11-2 and TRBJ1-1; TRBD1 matches at 7 bases. The CDR3 is made up of 14 amino acids. The trim removed 6 bases at V and 8 bases at J, leaving 12 bases unmatched. Germline CDR1 SGHAT, CDR2 FQNNGV. This CDR3 reads CASRTIPGGSEAFF. The CDR3 DNA sequence: TGTGCCAGCAGGACAATACCAGGGGGATCAGAAGCTTTCTTT.

The V and J genes are TRBV3-1 and TRBJ2-7, with no clear D. V shed 3 bases and J shed 0 bases, with 3 bases lying between them. This CDR3 is built from 12 residues. From germline, CDR1 is LGHDT and CDR2 YNNKEL (reference sequence). The CDR3 bases are TGTGCCAGCAGCCATCACTCCTACGAGCAGTACTTC. It encodes CASSHHSYEQYF.

Notes on this clonotype: This may be a read error: a much more frequent sequence differs by one nucleotide. This chain joins TRBV6-1 and TRBJ1-2; D perhaps matches TRBD1 (5 bases). This CDR3 spans 14 amino acids. Germline CDR1 MNHNS, CDR2 SASEGT. With 5 bases removed from V and 10 bases from J, the gap between germline ends came to 20 bases. The CDR3 nucleotides are TGTGCCAGCAGTCTCGGGACGGTCACCAATGACTACACCTTC. Protein: CASSLGTVTNDYTF.